This T cell receptor (beta chain) was sequenced during a study of T cells after yellow fever vaccination. In TCRdb, the 5' RACE reads were re-called with MiXCR into one record per CDR3 protein. The profile shows more than 90,000 distinct CDR3 sequences, 5.5% to 8% of them singletons. This clonotype has just a few counts. Germline V gives CDR1 SGHAT, CDR2 FQNNGV. V shed 4 bases and J 12 bases; nucleotides not matched to a gene: 10. There are 15 residues in the CDR3. The chain carries TRBV11-2 and TRBJ2-1, with 12 bases matching TRBD2. The sample here was CD4+ T cells sorted from PBMCs, taken roughly 47 days after the first yellow fever vaccination. This receptor was obtained from a man aged 18 to 29 who received the YFV17D yellow fever vaccine. The CDR3, as DNA: TGTGCCAGCAGCTCCGCGACTAGCGGGGGTATGGGGCAGTTCTTC. It yields the protein CASSSATSGGMGQFF.